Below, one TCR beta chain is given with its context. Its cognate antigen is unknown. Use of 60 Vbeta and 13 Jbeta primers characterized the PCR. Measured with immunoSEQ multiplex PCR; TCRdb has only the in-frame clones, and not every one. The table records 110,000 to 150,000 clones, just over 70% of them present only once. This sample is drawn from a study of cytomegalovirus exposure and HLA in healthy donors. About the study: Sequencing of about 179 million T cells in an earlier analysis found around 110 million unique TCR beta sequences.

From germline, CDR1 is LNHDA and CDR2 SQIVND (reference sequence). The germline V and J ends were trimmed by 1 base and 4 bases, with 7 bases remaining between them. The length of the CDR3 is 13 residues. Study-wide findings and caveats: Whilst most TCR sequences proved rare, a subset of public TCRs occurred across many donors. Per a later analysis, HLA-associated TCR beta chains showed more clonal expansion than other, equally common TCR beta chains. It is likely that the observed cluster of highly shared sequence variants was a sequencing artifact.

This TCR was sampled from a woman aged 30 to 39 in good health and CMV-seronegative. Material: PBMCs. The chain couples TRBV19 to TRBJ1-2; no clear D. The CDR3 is CASSIGRAYGYTF. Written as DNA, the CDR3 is TGTGCCAGTAGTATAGGGAGGGCCTATGGCTACACCTTC.